The 25 T cell receptor beta chains given below trace back to one sample, sequenced in a study of vaccination effects on CD4 cells after COVID-19. When ten to eleven days of culture had elapsed, CD4+ T cells were isolated. All participants had two doses of either the BNT162b2 or mRNA-1273 vaccine. TCRdb's table, derived via immunoSEQ multiplex PCR, lists solely in-frame clones and lacks some. The data show 70,000 or so clones, around 73% seen once. For these receptors, no antigen is known. This specimen was CD4+ T cells from PBMCs cultured without peptide, taken after COVID-19 vaccination. Receptors originate from a human donor who received a COVID-19 vaccine.

The gene calls are TRBV4-3 and TRBJ1-2; perhaps TRBD1 as D (5 bases). This CDR3 is 15 amino acids long. The germline gives CDR1 LGHNA, CDR2 YSLEER. V lost 0 bases and J lost 7, with 15 bases in between. The CDR3 coding sequence is TGCGCCAGCAGCCAAGATGGGTACGGCGGGGGTGGCTACACCTTC. As protein: CASSQDGYGGGGYTF.

The V gene is TRBV4-1, the J gene TRBJ1-4; 11 bases are a match to TRBD1. With 6 bases clipped from V and 7 bases from J, the junction kept 7 bases outside the gene matches. The CDR3 loop spans 15 amino acids. CDR1 is MGHRA and CDR2 is YSYEKL in the germline V gene. Here the CDR3 reads CASSDPGQGVEKLFF. For the CDR3, the DNA is TGCGCCAGCAGTGACCCGGGACAGGGGGTTGAAAAACTGTTTTTT.

The chain is built from TRBV7-2 and TRBJ2-2, with 8 positions matching TRBD2. The CDR3 loop spans 17 amino acids. CDR1 and CDR2 from the germline V gene are SGHTA and FQGNSA. The junction had 16 bases not matched to a gene; V was cut back by 5 bases and J by 8 bases. CDR3 sequence: CASSPRGPAGAGGELFF. For the CDR3, the DNA is TGTGCCAGCAGCCCACGGGGGCCAGCGGGGGCCGGGGGGGAGCTGTTTTTT.

V is TRBV5-6 and J is TRBJ1-2; 9 bases are a match to TRBD1. CDR3 length: 14 amino acids. Per germline, CDR1 SGHDT and CDR2 YYEEEE. J was trimmed by 7 bases and V by 4 bases; bases with no gene match: 8. The CDR3 spells CASSLGQGSFGYTF. The CDR3, as DNA: TGTGCCAGCAGCCTTGGACAGGGGTCTTTTGGCTACACCTTC.

The chain combines TRBV20-1 with TRBJ2-5; TRBD2 aligns across 10 bases. The CDR3 runs 17 residues. V lost 3 bases to trimming and J lost 1 base; unmatched junction nucleotides: 11. CDR1 DFQATT and CDR2 SNEGSKA come from the germline V gene (reference sequence). The CDR3 loop is CSASPFLAGATQETQYF. CDR3 coding DNA: TGCAGTGCTAGTCCTTTCCTAGCGGGGGCAACCCAAGAGACCCAGTACTTC.

J is TRBJ2-5 and V is TRBV19, with D unresolved. The CDR3 totals 13 residues. With 7 bases removed from V and 1 base from J, the gap between germline ends came to 10 bases. Germline V CDR1 and CDR2: LNHDA, SQIVND (reference sequence). CDR3 coding DNA: TGTGCCAGTAAGTCGGATGCCCAAGAGACCCAGTACTTC. It encodes CASKSDAQETQYF. Looking up the rest from reference TRBV19 and TRBJ2-5 gives the full variable domain: DGGITQSPKYLFRKEGQNVTLSCEQNLNHDAMYWYRQDPGQGLRLIYYSQIVNDFQKGDIAEGYSVSREKKESFPLTVTSAQKNPTAFYLCASKSDAQETQYFGPGTRLLVL.

The chain combines TRBV6-5 with TRBJ1-5, with unresolved D. Germline V gene sequence: CDR1 MNHEY, CDR2 SVGAGI. The CDR3 contains 13 residues. The germline V and J ends were trimmed by 5 bases and 3 bases, with 8 bases remaining between them. Here the CDR3 reads CASSNSYNQPQHF. The CDR3 nucleotides are TGTGCCAGCAGTAACAGCTACAATCAGCCCCAGCATTTT.

The CDR3 DNA sequence: TGTGCCAGCAGGTCCGGGGGGCGAGCTGGAAACACCATATATTTT. Residues: CASRSGGRAGNTIYF. V gene TRBV7-9 combines with J gene TRBJ1-3, with D maybe TRBD1 (6 bases). The CDR3 runs 15 residues. V was pared by 6 bases and J by 2 bases, with 14 bases between. Per germline, CDR1 SEHNR and CDR2 FQNEAQ (reference sequence).

This sequence joins TRBV5-6 and TRBJ2-5; TRBD1 agrees at 11 bases. Germline CDR1 and CDR2: SGHDT and YYEEEE. The CDR3 runs 14 residues. J lost 7 bases, V lost 1 base, and 3 bases had no gene match. DNA for the CDR3: TGTGCCAGCAGCTTGATGGGACAGGGGGGGACCCAGTACTTC. This gives the protein CASSLMGQGGTQYF.

The V gene is TRBV25-1, the J gene TRBJ2-2; tentatively, D is TRBD1 (6 bases). The CDR3 totals 16 residues. Germline CDR1 is MGHDK and CDR2 is SYGVNS. V was pared by 5 bases and J by 6 bases, with 19 bases between. The CDR3 DNA follows: TGTGCCAGCAGTCGAAGGGGGAACCGGGTGGCCGGGGAGCTGTTTTTT. Residues: CASSRRGNRVAGELFF.

The rearrangement links TRBV19 to TRBJ2-1, with D tentatively TRBD2 (6 bases). Per germline, CDR1 LNHDA and CDR2 SQIVND (reference sequence). This CDR3 has 16 amino acids. V lost 4 bases and J lost 2, with 15 bases in between. Here the CDR3 reads CASSRDSGFPYNEQFF. The CDR3 DNA reads as TGTGCCAGTAGTAGGGACTCGGGGTTTCCCTACAATGAGCAGTTCTTC.

The V call is TRBV5-5, the J call TRBJ1-5; 7 bases match TRBD1. This CDR3 region has 18 residues. Trimming at V came to 3 bases and at J to 1 base, leaving 13 bases not matched to a gene. In germline, CDR1 is SGHKS, CDR2 YYEKEE (reference sequence). CDR3 residues: CASSSGYSQGVSNQPQHF. The CDR3 region has the DNA TGTGCCAGCAGCTCGGGGTACTCTCAGGGGGTCAGCAATCAGCCCCAGCATTTT.

The rearrangement joins TRBV5-1 to TRBJ1-2; D is perhaps TRBD1 (6 bases). Germline V gene lookup returns CDR1 SGHRS and CDR2 YFSETQ. V gave up 4 bases and J gave up 4 bases, with 14 bases separating them. The CDR3 runs 14 residues. As DNA, the CDR3 is TGCGCCAGCAGCGTGTATTCGGGGGCCTATGGCTACACCTTC. Residues: CASSVYSGAYGYTF.

The V gene is TRBV5-8, the J gene TRBJ1-5, with TRBD1 matching 9 bases. V lost 4 bases, J lost 5 bases, and 10 bases stayed unmatched. CDR1 and CDR2 from the germline V gene are SGHTS and YDEGEE. The CDR3 has 16 residues. In DNA, the CDR3 is TGTGCCAGCAGCATTAACAGGGGGCGCGGTGATCAGCCCCAGCATTTT. Translated: CASSINRGRGDQPQHF.

The chain employs TRBV2 and TRBJ2-7; 9 bases fit TRBD2. CDR3 length: 12 amino acids. Germline-derived CDR1 and CDR2 are SNHLY and FYNNEI. Trimming cost V 7 bases and J 6 bases; bases outside gene matches: 4. The CDR3 is CASTRTSVEQYV. The DNA for the CDR3 is TGTGCCAGCACTCGGACTAGCGTCGAGCAGTACGTC.

The rearrangement joins TRBV7-2 to TRBJ2-3; possibly TRBD1 for D (6 bases). The CDR3 extends over 13 amino acids. CDR1 SGHTA and CDR2 FQGNSA come from the germline V gene. The V and J ends lost 2 bases and 3 bases respectively, with 6 bases between them. In nucleotides, the CDR3 is TGTGCCAGCAGCTTACAGGGGACAGATACGCAGTATTTT. Protein sequence: CASSLQGTDTQYF.

This clone has only a few counts. This chain links TRBV12-5 with TRBJ1-5; TRBD1 matches 8 bases. The CDR3 length is 16 residues. Germline loops: CDR1 LGHNT, CDR2 FRNRAP. Trimming removed 5 bases from V and 4 bases from J; junction bases left unmatched: 10. The CDR3 DNA sequence: TGTGCTAGTGGTGATTACGACAGGGGTAGAAATCAGCCCCAGCATTTT. It specifies CASGDYDRGRNQPQHF.

The chain uses TRBV28 and TRBJ1-5; 10 nucleotides agree with TRBD1. Trimming at V came to 4 bases and at J to 5 bases, leaving 5 bases not matched to a gene. CDR1 and CDR2 (germline): MDHEN, SYDVKM. This CDR3 is 15 amino acids long. The CDR3 region is CASSSPGQGYQPQHF. The CDR3 region has the DNA TGTGCCAGCAGTTCCCCGGGACAGGGGTATCAGCCCCAGCATTTT.

This rearrangement joins TRBV24-1 to TRBJ2-5, with 8 positions matching TRBD1. CDR3 length: 20 amino acids. The germline CDR1 and CDR2 sequences are KGHDR and SFDVKD. The J segment lost 5 bases and the V segment lost 3 bases, leaving 22 bases of the junction unmatched. CDR3 in DNA: TGTGCCACCAGTGATCCCGGGCCAGGACAGGGTACAAAGGTTAGGGAGACCCAGTACTTC. Translating gives CATSDPGPGQGTKVRETQYF.

This clone came up a few times. The J gene is TRBJ1-5, the V gene TRBV28; 10 nucleotides match TRBD1. There are 16 residues in the CDR3. The V gene's germline CDR1 is MDHEN and CDR2 SYDVKM. J gave up 6 bases and V 2 bases, and 7 bases lay outside the gene matches. CDR3 region: CASSLPGTGVGQPQHF. The DNA of the CDR3 is TGTGCCAGCAGTTTACCCGGGACAGGGGTCGGTCAGCCCCAGCATTTT.

The chain carries TRBV4-1 and TRBJ1-1; D is possibly TRBD1 (6 bases). The CDR3 has 16 amino acids. The germline CDR1 and CDR2 sequences are MGHRA and YSYEKL. V lost 7 bases, J lost 6 bases, and 24 bases lay in between. The CDR3 region is CASIPGTISPGAEAFF. In nucleotides, the CDR3 is TGCGCCAGCATACCCGGGACAATTTCTCCTGGAGCTGAAGCTTTCTTT.

This clone was seen a single time. Within the sample, other DNA sequences also encode this same CDR3. V gene TRBV19 combines with J gene TRBJ1-2; 7 positions match TRBD1. After removal of 5 bases from V and 1 base from J, the junction contained 1 base not matched to a gene. There are 13 residues in the CDR3. The germline V gene encodes CDR1 LNHDA and CDR2 SQIVND (reference sequence). CDR3 residues: CASSRQGNYGYTF. Here the CDR3 DNA reads TGTGCCAGTAGTCGACAGGGTAACTATGGCTACACCTTC.

The chain employs TRBV5-1 and TRBJ1-1, with D unclear. The CDR3 extends over 15 amino acids. Trimming shortened V by 3 bases and J by 1 base, and 13 bases separated the two germline ends. Germline V CDR1 and CDR2: SGHRS, YFSETQ. The chain's CDR3 is CASSWRPGRNTEAFF. In DNA form, the CDR3 reads TGCGCCAGCAGCTGGCGACCAGGCCGGAACACTGAAGCTTTCTTT.

This clone turned up a few times. The chain uses TRBV6-6 and TRBJ2-2, with no clear D. CDR1 and CDR2 (germline): MNHNY, SVGAGI (reference sequence). The CDR3 loop spans 16 amino acids. V gave up 4 bases and J gave up 0 bases, with 12 bases separating them. The DNA of the CDR3 is TGTGCCAGCAGTTCGTATAACATACCGAACACCGGGGAGCTGTTTTTT. It is translated as CASSSYNIPNTGELFF.

The V call is TRBV19, the J call TRBJ1-2, with TRBD1 as a possible D gene (5 bases). The CDR3 is 15 amino acids. The ends were cut back, 4 bases at V and 5 bases at J, with 17 bases in the middle. From germline, CDR1 is LNHDA and CDR2 SQIVND (reference sequence). The DNA for the CDR3 is TGTGCCAGTAGTAACCGGGACTCAAACGCTTATGGCTACACCTTC. This gives the protein CASSNRDSNAYGYTF.